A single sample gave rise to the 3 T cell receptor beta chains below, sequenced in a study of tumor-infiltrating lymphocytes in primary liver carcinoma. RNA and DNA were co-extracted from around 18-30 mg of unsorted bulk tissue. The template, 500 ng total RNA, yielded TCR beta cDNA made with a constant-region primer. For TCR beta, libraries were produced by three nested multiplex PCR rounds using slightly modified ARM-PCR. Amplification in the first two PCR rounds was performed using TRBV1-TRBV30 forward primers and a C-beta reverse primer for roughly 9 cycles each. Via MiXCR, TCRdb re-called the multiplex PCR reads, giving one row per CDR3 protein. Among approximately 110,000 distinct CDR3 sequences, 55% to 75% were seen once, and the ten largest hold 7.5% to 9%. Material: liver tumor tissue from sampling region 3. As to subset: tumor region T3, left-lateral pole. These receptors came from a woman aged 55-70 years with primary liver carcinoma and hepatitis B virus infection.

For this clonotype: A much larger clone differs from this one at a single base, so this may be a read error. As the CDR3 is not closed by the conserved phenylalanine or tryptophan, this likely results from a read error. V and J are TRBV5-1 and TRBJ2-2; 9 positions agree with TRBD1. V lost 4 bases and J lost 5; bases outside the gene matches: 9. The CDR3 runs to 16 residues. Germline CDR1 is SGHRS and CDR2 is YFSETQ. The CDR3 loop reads CASSAGTGIWTGELFL. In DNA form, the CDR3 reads TGCGCCAGCAGCGCCGGGACAGGGATATGGACCGGGGAGCTGTTTCTT.

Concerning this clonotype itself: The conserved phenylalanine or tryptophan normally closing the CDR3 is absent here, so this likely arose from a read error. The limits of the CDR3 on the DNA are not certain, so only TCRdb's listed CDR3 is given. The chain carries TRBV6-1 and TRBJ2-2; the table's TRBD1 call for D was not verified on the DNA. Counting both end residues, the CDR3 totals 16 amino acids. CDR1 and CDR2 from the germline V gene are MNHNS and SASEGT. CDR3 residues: CASTYLGTTNTRELFS.

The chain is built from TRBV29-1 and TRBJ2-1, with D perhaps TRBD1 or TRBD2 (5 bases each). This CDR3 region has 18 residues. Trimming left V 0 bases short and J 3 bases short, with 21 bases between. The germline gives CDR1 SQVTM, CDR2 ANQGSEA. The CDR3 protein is CSVEDQGWRSVGYNEQFF. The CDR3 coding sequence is TGCAGCGTTGAAGATCAGGGATGGAGGAGCGTAGGCTACAATGAGCAGTTCTTC.